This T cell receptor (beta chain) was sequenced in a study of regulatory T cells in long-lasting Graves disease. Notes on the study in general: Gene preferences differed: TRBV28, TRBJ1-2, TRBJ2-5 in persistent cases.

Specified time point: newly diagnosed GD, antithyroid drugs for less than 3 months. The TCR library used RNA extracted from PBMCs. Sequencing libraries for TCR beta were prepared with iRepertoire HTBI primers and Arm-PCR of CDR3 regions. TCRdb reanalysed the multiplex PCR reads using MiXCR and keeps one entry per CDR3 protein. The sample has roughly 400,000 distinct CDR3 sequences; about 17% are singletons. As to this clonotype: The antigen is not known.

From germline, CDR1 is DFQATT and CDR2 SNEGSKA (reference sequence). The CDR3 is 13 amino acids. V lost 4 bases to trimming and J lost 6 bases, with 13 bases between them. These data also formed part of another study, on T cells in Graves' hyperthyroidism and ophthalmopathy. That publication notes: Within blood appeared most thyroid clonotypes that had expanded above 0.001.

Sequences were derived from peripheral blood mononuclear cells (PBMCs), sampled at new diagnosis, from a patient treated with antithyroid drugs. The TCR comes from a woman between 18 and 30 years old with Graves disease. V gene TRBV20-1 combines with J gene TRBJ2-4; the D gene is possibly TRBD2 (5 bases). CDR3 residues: CSAIREAVNIQYF. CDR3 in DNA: TGCAGTGCTATACGGGAAGCTGTAAACATTCAGTACTTC.